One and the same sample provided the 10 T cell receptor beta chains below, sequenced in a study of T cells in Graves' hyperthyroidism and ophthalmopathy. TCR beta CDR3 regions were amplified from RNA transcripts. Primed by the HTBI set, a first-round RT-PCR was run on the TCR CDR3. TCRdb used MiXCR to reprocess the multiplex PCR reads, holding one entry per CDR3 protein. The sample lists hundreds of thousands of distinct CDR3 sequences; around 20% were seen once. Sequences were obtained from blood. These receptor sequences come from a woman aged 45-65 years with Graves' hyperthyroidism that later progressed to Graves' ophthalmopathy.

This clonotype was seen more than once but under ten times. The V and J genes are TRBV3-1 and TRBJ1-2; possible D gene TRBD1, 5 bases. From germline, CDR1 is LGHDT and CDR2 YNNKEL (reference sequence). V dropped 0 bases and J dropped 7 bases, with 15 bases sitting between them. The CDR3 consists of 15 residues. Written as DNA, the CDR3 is TGTGCCAGCAGCCAAGAGGCGGGGACTCGTGTTGGCTACACCTTC. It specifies CASSQEAGTRVGYTF.

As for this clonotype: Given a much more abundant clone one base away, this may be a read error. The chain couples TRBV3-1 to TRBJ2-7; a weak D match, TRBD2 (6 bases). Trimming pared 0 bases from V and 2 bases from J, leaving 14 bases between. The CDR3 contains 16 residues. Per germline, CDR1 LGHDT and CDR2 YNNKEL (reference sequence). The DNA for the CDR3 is TGTGCCAGCAGCCAAGAACGCGGGGAGTCACCCTACGAGCAGTACTTC. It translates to CASSQERGESPYEQYF.

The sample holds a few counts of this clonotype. CDR3: CASSQYDKVQEKLFF. The CDR3 bases are TGCGCCAGCAGCCAATATGACAAGGTACAGGAAAAACTGTTTTTT. The chain joins TRBV4-1 to TRBJ1-4; no definite D call. This CDR3 contains 15 residues. V lost 2 bases and J lost 8, with 15 bases in between. Germline V gene data show CDR1 as MGHRA and CDR2 as YSYEKL.

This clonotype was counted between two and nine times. Written as DNA, the CDR3 is TGCAGTGCTGCCCATCGGGGGGGGCTAAATGAGCAGTTCTTC. Protein product: CSAAHRGGLNEQFF. The chain links TRBV20-1 to TRBJ2-1, with TRBD2 matching 8 bases. CDR3 length equals 14 residues. Germline values: CDR1 DFQATT, CDR2 SNEGSKA (reference sequence). V shed 5 bases, J shed 7 bases, and the junction held 10 bases outside the gene matches.

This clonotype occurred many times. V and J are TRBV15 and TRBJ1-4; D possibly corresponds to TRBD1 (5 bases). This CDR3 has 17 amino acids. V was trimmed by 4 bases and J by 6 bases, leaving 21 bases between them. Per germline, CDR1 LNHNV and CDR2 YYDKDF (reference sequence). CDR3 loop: CATSIPPGRAQDEKLFF. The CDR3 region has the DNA TGTGCCACCAGCATCCCCCCCGGCAGGGCCCAGGATGAAAAACTGTTTTTT.

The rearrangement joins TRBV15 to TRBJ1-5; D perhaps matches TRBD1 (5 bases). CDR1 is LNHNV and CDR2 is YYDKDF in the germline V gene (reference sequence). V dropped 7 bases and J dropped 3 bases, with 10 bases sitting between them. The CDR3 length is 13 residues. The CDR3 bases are TGTGCCACCACCGGGACCGTCAATCAGCCCCAGCATTTT. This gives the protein CATTGTVNQPQHF.

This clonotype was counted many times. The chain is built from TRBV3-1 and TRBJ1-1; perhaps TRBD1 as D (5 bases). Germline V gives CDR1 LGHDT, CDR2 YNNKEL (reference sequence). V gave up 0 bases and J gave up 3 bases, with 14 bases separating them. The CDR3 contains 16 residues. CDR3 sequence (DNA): TGTGCCAGCAGCCAAGAGTCCCGGGGCGCGGACACTGAAGCTTTCTTT. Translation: CASSQESRGADTEAFF.

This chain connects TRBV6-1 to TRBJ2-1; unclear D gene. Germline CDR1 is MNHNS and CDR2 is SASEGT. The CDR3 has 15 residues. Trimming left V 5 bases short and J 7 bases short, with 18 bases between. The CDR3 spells CASSRPNRRANEQFF. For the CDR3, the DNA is TGTGCCAGCAGTAGACCGAACAGACGAGCAAATGAGCAGTTCTTC.

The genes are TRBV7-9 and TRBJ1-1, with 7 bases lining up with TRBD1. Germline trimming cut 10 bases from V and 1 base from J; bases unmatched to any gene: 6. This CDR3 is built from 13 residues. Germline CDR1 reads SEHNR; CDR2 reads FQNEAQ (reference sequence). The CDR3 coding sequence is TGTGCCAATTCCGGGACAGAGAACACTGAAGCTTTCTTT. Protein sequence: CANSGTENTEAFF.

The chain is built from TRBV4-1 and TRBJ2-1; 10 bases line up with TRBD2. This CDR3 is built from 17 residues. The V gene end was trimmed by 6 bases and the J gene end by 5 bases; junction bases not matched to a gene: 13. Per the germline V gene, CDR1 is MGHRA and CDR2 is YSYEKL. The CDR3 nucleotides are TGCGCCAGCAGTACTACAGGACTAGCGGAATCGAACAATGAGCAGTTCTTC. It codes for CASSTTGLAESNNEQFF.